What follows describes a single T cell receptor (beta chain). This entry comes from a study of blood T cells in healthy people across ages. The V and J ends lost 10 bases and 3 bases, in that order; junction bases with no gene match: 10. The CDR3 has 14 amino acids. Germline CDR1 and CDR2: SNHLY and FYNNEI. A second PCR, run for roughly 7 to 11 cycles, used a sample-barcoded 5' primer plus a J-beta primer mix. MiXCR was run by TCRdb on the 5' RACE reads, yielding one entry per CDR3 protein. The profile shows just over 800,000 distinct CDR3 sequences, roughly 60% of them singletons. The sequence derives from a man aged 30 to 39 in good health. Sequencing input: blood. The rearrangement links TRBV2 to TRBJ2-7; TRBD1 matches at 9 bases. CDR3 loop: CATRTGTGYYEQYF. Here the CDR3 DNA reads TGTGCCACCCGAACCGGGACAGGGTACTACGAGCAGTACTTC.